Shown below are 12 T cell receptor beta chains from a single sample sequenced in a study of blood T cell repertoires in COVID-19. The table came from immunoSEQ multiplex PCR; TCRdb's copy has only in-frame clones and leaves some out. The sample holds about 260,000 clones, 85% to 90% seen once. Sample: PBMCs or T cells enriched from blood (not recorded which). The receptor source for this set is a woman aged 18-29 years who had recovered from COVID-19.

V is TRBV5-1 and J is TRBJ2-1; weak D call: TRBD2 (7 bases). There are 17 residues in the CDR3. V lost 4 bases, J lost 5 bases, and 22 bases lay in between. Germline V CDR1 and CDR2: SGHRS, YFSETQ. The DNA of the CDR3 is TGCGCCAGCAGCCACCTCATGGGGGGGCTTACACACAATGAGCAGTTCTTC. Protein: CASSHLMGGLTHNEQFF.

The chain joins TRBV19 to TRBJ1-2; 8 bases agree with TRBD1. Germline V lookup: CDR1 LNHDA, CDR2 SQIVND (reference sequence). The CDR3 has 14 residues. Trimming at V came to 6 bases and at J to 6 bases, leaving 9 bases not matched to a gene. CDR3 coding DNA: TGTGCCAGTAGCCCGGAACAGGGGGTCGATGGCTACACCTTC. This translates into CASSPEQGVDGYTF.

The CDR3 nucleotides are TGCGCCAGCAGCTTGGATGGATCAGGTTATAGCAATCAGCCCCAGCATTTT. It translates to CASSLDGSGYSNQPQHF. This sequence joins TRBV5-1 and TRBJ1-5; no reliable D call. Germline values: CDR1 SGHRS, CDR2 YFSETQ. Trimming stripped 0 bases from V and 0 bases from J, with 13 bases between. The CDR3 has 17 amino acids. Full variable domain (outside the CDR3, taken from reference TRBV5-1 and TRBJ1-5): KAGVTQTPRYLIKTRGQQVTLSCSPISGHRSVSWYQQTPGQGLQFLFEYFSETQRNKGNFPGRFSGRQFSNSRSEMNVSTLELGDSALYLCASSLDGSGYSNQPQHFGDGTRLSIL.

The V and J genes are TRBV7-9 and TRBJ1-2; 10 bases agree with TRBD1. The J segment lost 6 bases and the V segment lost 5 bases, leaving 9 bases of the junction unmatched. CDR1 and CDR2 (germline): SEHNR, FQNEAQ (reference sequence). This CDR3 comprises 15 residues. CDR3 sequence: CASSLGTGEVNGYTF. As DNA, the CDR3 is TGTGCCAGCAGCCTCGGGACAGGGGAGGTCAATGGCTACACCTTC.

This clone was seen just once. V and J are TRBV29-1 and TRBJ1-1; 7 nucleotides agree with TRBD1. The CDR3 loop spans 15 amino acids. V was pared by 6 bases and J by 0 bases, with 10 bases of the junction left unmatched. CDR1 is SQVTM, CDR2 ANQGSEA, per germline. The DNA for the CDR3 is TGCAGCGTCGAGAATTGGACAGGCGTGAACACTGAAGCTTTCTTT. Its translation: CSVENWTGVNTEAFF.

The chain combines TRBV11-2 with TRBJ1-2, with no clear D. CDR3 length: 13 residues. Germline V gene sequence: CDR1 SGHAT, CDR2 FQNNGV. V gave up 1 base and J gave up 6 bases, with 9 bases separating them. The CDR3 DNA follows: TGTGCCAGCAGCTTAGCAGTGTACCATGGCTACACCTTC. Its translation is CASSLAVYHGYTF.

This chain connects TRBV28 to TRBJ2-2; D may be TRBD1 (6 bases). The ends were cut back, 5 bases at V and 1 base at J, with 14 bases in the middle. The germline V gene encodes CDR1 MDHEN and CDR2 SYDVKM. The CDR3 is 16 residues long. CDR3: CASSVAQGLNTGELFF. The DNA of the CDR3 is TGTGCCAGCAGTGTCGCGCAGGGGCTGAACACCGGGGAGCTGTTTTTT. Combining the CDR3 with reference TRBV28 and TRBJ2-2 gives the whole variable domain DVKVTQSSRYLVKRTGEKVFLECVQDMDHENMFWYRQDPGLGLRLIYFSYDVKMKEKGDIPEGYSVSREKKERFSLILESASTNQTSMYLCASSVAQGLNTGELFFGEGSRLTVL.

This clone was detected once. V and J are TRBV15 and TRBJ2-3, with a weak D call TRBD1 (6 bases). There are 14 residues in the CDR3. V was pared by 8 bases and J by 1 base, with 13 bases between. Germline-derived CDR1 and CDR2 are LNHNV and YYDKDF (reference sequence). The CDR3 region has the DNA TGTGCCACCCGGGCAGGGGTTCGCACAGATACGCAGTATTTT. This gives the protein CATRAGVRTDTQYF.

This chain connects TRBV6-2 or TRBV6-3 to TRBJ1-2; weak D call: TRBD1 (6 bases). The CDR3 is 14 residues long. The germline gives CDR1 MNHEY, CDR2 SVGEGT. The germline V and J ends were trimmed by 5 bases and 6 bases, with 16 bases remaining between them. DNA for the CDR3: TGTGCCAGCAGTCGCCCGGAGACAGGCCATGGCTACACCTTC. This codes for CASSRPETGHGYTF.

The V call is TRBV6-5, the J call TRBJ1-2, with TRBD1 identical over 7 bases. Trimming took 5 bases from V and 4 from J; bases not matched to a gene: 4. The CDR3 totals 13 residues. Germline CDR1 and CDR2: MNHEY and SVGAGI. The CDR3 reads CASSLQGIYGYTF. CDR3 nucleotide sequence: TGTGCCAGCAGTCTACAGGGGATCTATGGCTACACCTTC.

This sequence joins TRBV15 and TRBJ1-1; 10 nucleotides match TRBD1. V dropped 2 bases and J dropped 6; count of bases not matched to a gene: 12. CDR1 and CDR2 from the germline V gene are LNHNV and YYDKDF (reference sequence). This CDR3 has 17 residues. The CDR3 region is CATSRPTPDRGPAEAFF. CDR3 in DNA: TGTGCCACCAGCAGACCAACCCCTGACAGGGGGCCAGCTGAAGCTTTCTTT.

The chain employs TRBV6-1 and TRBJ2-1; the match to TRBD2 covers 12 bases. The junction had 7 bases not matched to a gene; V was cut back by 1 base and J by 9 bases. The CDR3 loop spans 16 amino acids. Germline values: CDR1 MNHNS, CDR2 SASEGT. The CDR3, as DNA: TGTGCCAGCAGTGAAGGCCTAGCGGGGGGGCTCCTTGAGCAGTTCTTC. This sequence encodes CASSEGLAGGLLEQFF.